The 21 T cell receptor beta chains below were found in one sample sequenced in a study of T cell changes during pregnancy in multiple sclerosis. Profiled with immunoSEQ multiplex PCR; TCRdb holds only in-frame clones, not every one. This table holds some 93,000 clones, 85% to 95% found once. Sequencing was performed on peripheral blood, taken after pregnancy. These receptors came from a female donor with multiple sclerosis, enrolled in a pregnancy study.

The genes are TRBV7-2 and TRBJ1-2, with D tentatively TRBD1 (5 bases). Germline V gene lookup returns CDR1 SGHTA and CDR2 FQGNSA. V was pared by 6 bases and J by 7 bases, with 18 bases between. This CDR3 comprises 14 residues. The CDR3 sequence is CASRNTGGVRGYTF. For the CDR3, the DNA is TGTGCCAGCAGGAACACCGGGGGGGTTCGTGGCTACACCTTC.

This clone was counted a single time. The chain recombines TRBV19 with TRBJ1-6; TRBD1 aligns across 9 bases. This CDR3 comprises 15 residues. V gave up 4 bases and J gave up 8 bases; unmatched junction bases: 6. From germline, CDR1 is LNHDA and CDR2 SQIVND (reference sequence). Here the CDR3 reads CASSTRDRVDSPLHF. The CDR3 bases are TGTGCCAGTAGTACCCGGGACAGGGTCGATTCACCCCTCCACTTT.

The rearrangement links TRBV5-1 to TRBJ1-4; 8 bases align to TRBD1. CDR3 size: 17 residues. Germline values: CDR1 SGHRS, CDR2 YFSETQ. The V and J ends lost 5 bases and 6 bases, in that order; junction bases with no gene match: 15. The CDR3 region has the DNA TGCGCCAGCAGGGGGTTTCTTGTAGGACAGGGCGATGAAAAACTGTTTTTT. This translates into CASRGFLVGQGDEKLFF. Full variable domain (missing parts from reference TRBV5-1 and TRBJ1-4): KAGVTQTPRYLIKTRGQQVTLSCSPISGHRSVSWYQQTPGQGLQFLFEYFSETQRNKGNFPGRFSGRQFSNSRSEMNVSTLELGDSALYLCASRGFLVGQGDEKLFFGSGTQLSVL.

The V call is TRBV29-1, the J call TRBJ1-2; tentative D call: TRBD1 (5 bases). V shed 7 bases and J shed 7 bases, with 16 bases lying between them. Germline values: CDR1 SQVTM, CDR2 ANQGSEA. This CDR3 has 12 amino acids. CDR3 loop: CSAGGDWFGYTF. DNA for the CDR3: TGCAGCGCGGGGGGGGACTGGTTTGGCTACACCTTC.

The chain carries TRBV6-4 and TRBJ2-3; 14 bases match TRBD2. Germline V lookup: CDR1 MRHNA, CDR2 SNTAGT. The V segment lost 6 bases and the J segment 7 bases; nucleotides outside the gene matches: 6. The CDR3 is made up of 15 amino acids. CDR3 DNA sequence: TGTGCCAGCAGCGAGGGACTAGCGGGAGCATATACGCAGTATTTT. Its translation: CASSEGLAGAYTQYF.

The J gene is TRBJ2-3, the V gene TRBV5-1, with 10 bases lining up with TRBD1. The CDR3 covers 15 residues. V shed 2 bases and J 3 bases; nucleotides not matched to a gene: 3. The germline gives CDR1 SGHRS, CDR2 YFSETQ. CDR3 sequence reads: CASSFGQGGTDTQYF. The DNA of the CDR3 is TGCGCCAGCAGCTTCGGACAGGGGGGTACAGATACGCAGTATTTT.

V usage is TRBV19 and J usage is TRBJ1-1, with D unresolved. The CDR3 loop spans 15 amino acids. V was cut by 6 bases and J by 3 bases, with 17 bases left in between. Germline V gene lookup returns CDR1 LNHDA and CDR2 SQIVND (reference sequence). CDR3 amino acids: CASSQPWREDTEAFF. The CDR3 DNA is TGTGCCAGTAGCCAACCTTGGAGGGAGGACACTGAAGCTTTCTTT. Full variable domain (missing parts from reference TRBV19 and TRBJ1-1): DGGITQSPKYLFRKEGQNVTLSCEQNLNHDAMYWYRQDPGQGLRLIYYSQIVNDFQKGDIAEGYSVSREKKESFPLTVTSAQKNPTAFYLCASSQPWREDTEAFFGQGTRLTVV.

The V gene is TRBV29-1, the J gene TRBJ2-3, with D tentatively TRBD2 (6 bases). Germline V gene sequence: CDR1 SQVTM, CDR2 ANQGSEA. There are 12 residues in the CDR3. The V end was cut by 7 bases, the J end by 5 bases, with 13 bases between. CDR3 region: CSALDGGDTQYF. The DNA of the CDR3 is TGCAGCGCGCTGGACGGGGGAGATACGCAGTATTTT.

The sample holds one count of this clone. J is TRBJ1-3 and V is TRBV2, with D possibly TRBD1 on 6 matching bases. The CDR3 has 16 residues. Per germline, CDR1 SNHLY and CDR2 FYNNEI. V dropped 6 bases and J dropped 0 bases, with 15 bases sitting between them. CDR3 protein: CASRRGSQYSGNTIYF. CDR3 DNA sequence: TGTGCCAGCAGGAGGGGGTCCCAATACTCTGGAAACACCATATATTTT.

This clone showed up just once. The V gene is TRBV9, the J gene TRBJ2-5, with 7 bases identical to TRBD1. CDR1 is SGDLS, CDR2 YYNGEE, per germline. V shed 0 bases, J shed 5 bases, and the junction held 4 bases outside the gene matches. CDR3 length: 14 residues. CDR3: CASSVEGAWETQYF. CDR3 DNA: TGTGCCAGCAGCGTAGAGGGGGCTTGGGAGACCCAGTACTTC.

In its sample, this clone was seen once. The chain is built from TRBV7-8 and TRBJ2-7, with a tentative D call TRBD2 (6 bases). V lost 4 bases to trimming and J lost 2 bases, with 18 bases between them. The length of the CDR3 is 16 residues. Germline V gene sequence: CDR1 SGHVS, CDR2 FQNEAQ. CDR3 amino acids: CASSSFIGGVTYEQYF. The CDR3 DNA reads as TGTGCCAGCAGCTCCTTTATCGGGGGAGTAACCTACGAGCAGTACTTC.

The sample holds one count of this clone. This chain links TRBV4-2 with TRBJ2-4; TRBD1 is a possible D gene (6 bases). Germline loops: CDR1 LGHNA, CDR2 YNFKEQ. V was clipped by 3 bases and J by 1 base, with 10 bases between them. This CDR3 contains 15 residues. In DNA form, the CDR3 reads TGTGCCAGCAGCCAGGGGGCATCGGCCAAAAACATTCAGTACTTC. Amino acid sequence: CASSQGASAKNIQYF.

The V call is TRBV6-6, the J call TRBJ2-2; 7 bases line up with TRBD1. V was clipped by 5 bases and J by 0 bases; unmatched bases: 3. This CDR3 spans 15 amino acids. Germline CDR1 MNHNY, CDR2 SVGAGI (reference sequence). Here the CDR3 reads CASSRQGANTGELFF. Written as DNA, the CDR3 is TGTGCCAGCAGTCGACAGGGTGCGAACACCGGGGAGCTGTTTTTT.

The V gene is TRBV6-5, the J gene TRBJ1-1; 8 nucleotides line up with TRBD1. J was trimmed by 0 bases and V by 5 bases; bases with no gene match: 5. Germline V gene sequence: CDR1 MNHEY, CDR2 SVGAGI. The CDR3 extends over 15 amino acids. In nucleotides, the CDR3 is TGTGCCAGCAGTCCCTGGACAGGGATGAACACTGAAGCTTTCTTT. Encoded protein: CASSPWTGMNTEAFF.

This clone turned up a few times. The rearrangement links TRBV7-2 to TRBJ2-5, with 7 bases fitting TRBD2. V lost 2 bases, J lost 3 bases, and 6 bases stayed unmatched. This CDR3 region has 15 residues. Germline values: CDR1 SGHTA, CDR2 FQGNSA. CDR3 sequence reads: CASSLWASGEETQYF. For the CDR3, the DNA is TGTGCCAGCAGCTTATGGGCTAGCGGCGAAGAGACCCAGTACTTC.

The chain has TRBV5-1 and TRBJ1-4, with D unresolved. The CDR3 spans 15 residues. The germline gives CDR1 SGHRS, CDR2 YFSETQ. Trimming stripped 4 bases from V and 5 bases from J, with 15 bases between. The CDR3 is CASSLAGSGNEKLFF. The CDR3, as DNA: TGCGCCAGCAGCCTTGCGGGCTCGGGGAATGAAAAACTGTTTTTT.

The chain links TRBV20-1 to TRBJ1-1, with unresolved D. This CDR3 region has 11 residues. Per germline, CDR1 DFQATT and CDR2 SNEGSKA (reference sequence). The CDR3 nucleotides are TGCAGCGTTCACGGGTACTCTGAAGCTTTCTTT. Protein product: CSVHGYSEAFF.

The chain uses TRBV7-2 and TRBJ1-2; 7 nucleotides agree with TRBD1. The germline gives CDR1 SGHTA, CDR2 FQGNSA. The CDR3 is 14 amino acids. The J segment lost 5 bases and the V segment lost 5 bases, leaving 8 bases of the junction unmatched. The CDR3 region has the DNA TGTGCCAGCAGCCCGTTCGGGACAGAATATGGCTACACCTTC. Protein: CASSPFGTEYGYTF.

The chain joins TRBV11-2 to TRBJ2-5; 7 bases are a match to TRBD1. With 3 bases clipped from V and 2 bases from J, the junction kept 3 bases outside the gene matches. The germline gives CDR1 SGHAT, CDR2 FQNNGV. The CDR3 sequence is 14 residues long. CDR3 protein: CASSFDRVQETQYF. Written as DNA, the CDR3 is TGTGCCAGCAGCTTTGACAGGGTTCAAGAGACCCAGTACTTC. The full variable domain, rest sourced from reference TRBV11-2 and TRBJ2-5, is EAGVAQSPRYKIIEKRQSVAFWCNPISGHATLYWYQQILGQGPKLLIQFQNNGVVDDSQLPKDRFSAERLKGVDSTLKIQPAKLEDSAVYLCASSFDRVQETQYFGPGTRLLVL.

The chain combines TRBV18 with TRBJ2-3; tentatively, D is TRBD1 (6 bases). Germline V gives CDR1 KGHSH, CDR2 LQKENI. This CDR3 is 12 amino acids long. The ends were cut back, 4 bases at V and 6 bases at J, with 8 bases in the middle. The CDR3 DNA sequence: TGTGCCAGCTCACGCACAGGGGATACGCAGTATTTT. Translated, it gives CASSRTGDTQYF. Drawing the rest from reference TRBV18 and TRBJ2-3, the complete variable domain is NAGVMQNPRHLVRRRGQEARLRCSPMKGHSHVYWYRQLPEEGLKFMVYLQKENIIDESGMPKERFSAEFPKEGPSILRIQQVVRGDSAAYFCASSRTGDTQYFGPGTRLTVL.

This chain joins TRBV6-4 and TRBJ1-2, with D unclear. V lost 5 bases and J lost 9, with 16 bases in between. CDR1 MRHNA and CDR2 SNTAGT come from the germline V gene. The CDR3 has 13 amino acids. As DNA, the CDR3 is TGTGCCAGCAGTCCCAACGGACGGGAACGCTACACCTTC. Protein product: CASSPNGRERYTF.